This T cell receptor beta chain comes out of a study of shared clonotypes between healthy human individuals. Assay execution proceeded at the deep level. Using immunoSEQ multiplex PCR, the repertoire was profiled, and TCRdb retains in-frame clones only, with some absent. Here the sample spans 2 million to 2.5 million clones, 92% being singletons. Those who donated were healthy HIV-negative adults, with no recent acute infections or vaccinations reported. The V segment lost 4 bases and the J segment 10 bases; nucleotides outside the gene matches: 8. The length of the CDR3 is 14 residues. Germline V lookup: CDR1 SGHRS, CDR2 YFSETQ. Points from the study as a whole: In the sorted subsets, rarefaction showed sequencing was incomplete despite large depth. Memory subsets generally showed lower estimated richness than naive subsets.

Note on this clone: What it binds is not known.

This receptor was obtained from a man aged 18 to 35 in good health. Some clones in this sample may be carry-over from other donors' samples. The specimen sequenced was naive CD4+ T cells from PBMCs. The subset denotes: CD45RA+ positively selected. The chain combines TRBV5-1 with TRBJ2-5; 12 bases line up with TRBD2. CDR3 sequence: CASSLAGGPGNQYF. The CDR3 region has the DNA TGCGCCAGCAGCCTAGCGGGAGGGCCGGGGAACCAGTACTTC. The full variable domain, completed using reference TRBV5-1 and TRBJ2-5, is KAGVTQTPRYLIKTRGQQVTLSCSPISGHRSVSWYQQTPGQGLQFLFEYFSETQRNKGNFPGRFSGRQFSNSRSEMNVSTLELGDSALYLCASSLAGGPGNQYFGPGTRLLVL.